These 25 T cell receptor beta chains were sequenced from one sample in a study of blood T cell repertoires in COVID-19. Sequencing was performed with immunoSEQ multiplex PCR; in TCRdb, only in-frame clones are kept and a portion is missing. The table includes approximately 160,000 clones, 60% to 85% detected once. The sample taken for sequencing was peripheral blood. The receptors shown here come from a man aged 60 to 75 with acute or convalescent COVID-19.

The V call is TRBV5-1, the J call TRBJ2-7; weak D call: TRBD2 (5 bases). V was cut by 5 bases and J by 3 bases, with 18 bases left in between. The length of the CDR3 is 15 residues. Germline CDR1 is SGHRS and CDR2 is YFSETQ. CDR3 region: CASRQRQGGGYEQYF. CDR3 sequence (DNA): TGCGCCAGCAGACAACGACAAGGAGGAGGCTACGAGCAGTACTTC.

The chain recombines TRBV27 with TRBJ1-1; D is possibly TRBD1 (6 bases). CDR1 MNHEY and CDR2 SMNVEV come from the germline V gene (reference sequence). V was cut by 3 bases and J by 1 base, with 15 bases left in between. The CDR3 runs 16 residues. The CDR3 DNA reads as TGTGCCAGCAGTTTCCATCGGACAGAAACGAACACTGAAGCTTTCTTT. Translation: CASSFHRTETNTEAFF.

The chain carries TRBV15 and TRBJ1-5; TRBD1 might be the D (5 bases). The CDR3 runs 18 residues. Trimming took off 0 bases at V and 3 bases at J, with 18 bases between the two ends. The germline V gene encodes CDR1 LNHNV and CDR2 YYDKDF (reference sequence). Here the CDR3 DNA reads TGTGCCACCAGCAGAGACCGCTTAGCCCAGGGTGCCAATCAGCCCCAGCATTTT. Amino acids: CATSRDRLAQGANQPQHF.

This clone was seen only a few times. This chain links TRBV4-1 with TRBJ2-1; perhaps TRBD2 as D (5 bases). Germline V gives CDR1 MGHRA, CDR2 YSYEKL. CDR3 length: 14 amino acids. Trimming removed 0 bases from V and 9 bases from J, with 12 bases in between. Here the CDR3 reads CASSQDRPGGEQFF. DNA for the CDR3: TGCGCCAGCAGCCAAGATCGGCCCGGAGGTGAGCAGTTCTTC.

This chain links TRBV5-8 with TRBJ1-6; TRBD1 matches 7 bases. The germline gives CDR1 SGHTS, CDR2 YDEGEE. V lost 3 bases and J lost 7; bases outside the gene matches: 1. The CDR3 sequence is 13 residues long. The CDR3 loop reads CASSSDRNSPLHF. The CDR3, as DNA: TGTGCCAGCAGCTCGGACAGGAATTCACCCCTCCACTTT.

The chain uses TRBV30 and TRBJ1-5, with 8 bases that match TRBD1. V lost 3 bases, J lost 5 bases, and 3 bases stayed unmatched. CDR1 is GTSNPN, CDR2 SVGIG, per germline (reference sequence). There are 13 residues in the CDR3. The CDR3 loop reads CAWSLQGDQPQHF. The CDR3 nucleotides are TGTGCCTGGAGCCTACAGGGGGATCAGCCCCAGCATTTT.

The chain employs TRBV29-1 and TRBJ1-1, with TRBD1 matching over 7 bases. The CDR3 sequence is 16 residues long. V shed 3 bases and J 5 bases; nucleotides not matched to a gene: 15. The germline V gene has CDR1 SQVTM and CDR2 ANQGSEA. The CDR3 loop is CSVEGPTGHRSTEAFF. In DNA form, the CDR3 reads TGCAGCGTTGAGGGTCCGACAGGGCATCGGAGTACTGAAGCTTTCTTT.

V and J are TRBV5-1 and TRBJ1-2; D uncertain. This CDR3 comprises 15 residues. Deletions cut 0 bases from V and 4 bases from J, with 13 bases between. Germline CDR1 reads SGHRS; CDR2 reads YFSETQ. The CDR3 DNA sequence: TGCGCCAGCAGCTTGGAGGCGGGGATGACCTATGGCTACACCTTC. It yields the protein CASSLEAGMTYGYTF.

V usage is TRBV9 and J usage is TRBJ2-5; D is possibly TRBD2 (5 bases). The CDR3 is 15 residues long. V was shortened by 4 bases and J by 0 bases, with 13 bases between the two germline ends. From germline, CDR1 is SGDLS and CDR2 YYNGEE. The CDR3 DNA is TGTGCCAGCAGCCCCGAGGGATGGTACCAAGAGACCCAGTACTTC. Its translation: CASSPEGWYQETQYF.

This chain uses TRBV4-2 with TRBJ1-6; D is ambiguous. Trimming took 0 bases from V and 8 from J, leaving 11 bases between them. This CDR3 spans 15 amino acids. Germline CDR1 is LGHNA and CDR2 is YNFKEQ. The CDR3 DNA is TGTGCCAGCAGCCAAGAGAGGCAGCCTTATTCACCCCTCCACTTT. Its protein is CASSQERQPYSPLHF.

J is TRBJ2-7 and V is TRBV5-1, with 8 bases lining up with TRBD1. With 4 bases clipped from V and 3 bases from J, the junction kept 9 bases outside the gene matches. CDR1 is SGHRS and CDR2 is YFSETQ in the germline V gene. This CDR3 is 15 amino acids long. CDR3: CASSIDRGSGYEQYF. In DNA form, the CDR3 reads TGCGCCAGCAGCATCGACAGGGGTTCGGGCTACGAGCAGTACTTC.

This clone is a singleton in its sample. This chain uses TRBV29-1 with TRBJ2-1; TRBD1 matches 8 bases. V lost 7 bases to trimming and J lost 3 bases; unmatched junction nucleotides: 5. Per the germline V gene, CDR1 is SQVTM and CDR2 is ANQGSEA. CDR3 length equals 13 residues. CDR3 protein: CSGTGTGYNEQFF. In DNA form, the CDR3 reads TGCAGCGGAACAGGGACAGGCTACAATGAGCAGTTCTTC.

The chain combines TRBV2 with TRBJ2-7; D is unclear. The V end was cut by 6 bases, the J end by 1 base, with 7 bases between. The germline V gene encodes CDR1 SNHLY and CDR2 FYNNEI. CDR3 length: 12 amino acids. As DNA, the CDR3 is TGTGCCAGCAGGGCGGAATCCTACGAGCAGTACTTC. This encodes CASRAESYEQYF.

The V and J genes are TRBV2 and TRBJ1-2, with TRBD1 identical over 10 bases. The junction had 6 bases not matched to a gene; V was cut back by 3 bases and J by 8 bases. The CDR3 is made up of 14 amino acids. CDR1 and CDR2 (germline): SNHLY, FYNNEI. The CDR3 coding sequence is TGTGCCAGCAGTGATGTAGGGACAGGGGACGGCTACACCTTC. Translated: CASSDVGTGDGYTF.

The chain carries TRBV7-9 and TRBJ2-7; 9 nucleotides line up with TRBD1. V trimming: 2 bases; J trimming: 5 bases; junction bases outside the gene matches: 1. Germline CDR1 reads SEHNR; CDR2 reads FQNEAQ (reference sequence). This CDR3 is 13 amino acids long. The DNA of the CDR3 is TGTGCCAGCAGCTTATGGACAGGGGACGAGCAGTACTTC. This sequence encodes CASSLWTGDEQYF.

The V and J genes are TRBV19 and TRBJ2-7, with TRBD1 identical over 8 bases. The CDR3 runs to 14 residues. The V gene end was trimmed by 4 bases and the J gene end by 6 bases; junction bases not matched to a gene: 8. CDR1 is LNHDA and CDR2 is SQIVND in the germline V gene (reference sequence). The CDR3 spells CASSRGQGAGEQYF. The CDR3 DNA follows: TGTGCCAGTAGTAGGGGGCAGGGGGCTGGCGAGCAGTACTTC.

CDR3 loop: CASSGQGALYEQYF. CDR3 DNA sequence: TGTGCCAGCAGTGGACAGGGGGCGCTCTACGAGCAGTACTTC. This chain joins TRBV2 and TRBJ2-7; 10 bases line up with TRBD1. Trimming at V came to 4 bases and at J to 3 bases, leaving 3 bases not matched to a gene. The germline V gene has CDR1 SNHLY and CDR2 FYNNEI. The CDR3 has 14 residues.

The chain has TRBV5-1 and TRBJ1-2, with D perhaps TRBD1 (5 bases). CDR3 length: 13 amino acids. Trimming stripped 5 bases from V and 2 bases from J, with 10 bases between. CDR1 and CDR2 (germline): SGHRS, YFSETQ. The CDR3 loop is CASRDTRNYGYTF. Here the CDR3 DNA reads TGCGCCAGCAGGGACACCCGGAACTATGGCTACACCTTC.

The chain uses TRBV29-1 and TRBJ2-7; 8 positions match TRBD1. V lost 4 bases and J lost 2; bases outside the gene matches: 13. The CDR3 loop spans 16 amino acids. Germline-derived CDR1 and CDR2 are SQVTM and ANQGSEA. The CDR3 nucleotides are TGCAGCGTTGTTTCGACTGGACAGGGCGCGGCCTACGAGCAGTACTTC. The encoded protein is CSVVSTGQGAAYEQYF.

The chain employs TRBV5-5 and TRBJ2-1, with D unresolved. Germline assignment: CDR1 SGHKS and CDR2 YYEKEE (reference sequence). Trimming removed 0 bases from V and 2 bases from J, with 15 bases in between. The CDR3 spans 17 residues. The CDR3 DNA follows: TGTGCCAGCAGCTTGGGAGGTCAAGGTCTCGCCTACAATGAGCAGTTCTTC. It specifies CASSLGGQGLAYNEQFF.

The rearrangement uses TRBV7-8 and TRBJ2-6, with a possible D match to TRBD1 (6 bases). Germline CDR1 reads SGHVS; CDR2 reads FQNEAQ. V lost 5 bases to trimming and J lost 2 bases, with 16 bases between them. CDR3 length: 17 amino acids. The CDR3 DNA follows: TGTGCCAGCAGCCCAAACAGGGTTTTAACTGGGGCCAACGTCCTGACTTTC. Its translation: CASSPNRVLTGANVLTF.

CDR3 nucleotide sequence: TGTGCCAGCAGTGAACGGGTTAGTAACTATGGCTACACCTTC. This translates into CASSERVSNYGYTF. V and J are TRBV6-1 and TRBJ1-2; the D is unclear. CDR3 length equals 14 residues. Trimming shortened V by 2 bases and J by 1 base, and 8 bases separated the two germline ends. Germline assignment: CDR1 MNHNS and CDR2 SASEGT.

Here the CDR3 DNA reads TGCGCCAGCGGGCCCGCCAGCGGGGGCGGAGGCGGCTACACCTTC. It translates to CASGPASGGGGGYTF. The genes are TRBV5-1 and TRBJ1-2; D perhaps matches TRBD1 (6 bases). V was pared by 7 bases and J by 8 bases, with 24 bases between. This CDR3 has 15 amino acids. Germline V gene data show CDR1 as SGHRS and CDR2 as YFSETQ.

The rearrangement joins TRBV27 to TRBJ2-3; 7 bases are shared with TRBD2. The ends lost 5 bases at V and 10 bases at J; junction bases unmatched: 9. The germline gives CDR1 MNHEY, CDR2 SMNVEV (reference sequence). There are 13 residues in the CDR3. This chain's CDR3 is CASSPGGGRPQYF. In nucleotides, the CDR3 is TGTGCCAGCAGTCCCGGCGGGGGACGGCCGCAGTATTTT.

The chain uses TRBV4-2 and TRBJ2-2; TRBD1 is a possible D gene (5 bases). The V end was cut by 0 bases, the J end by 4 bases, with 9 bases between. The CDR3 spans 15 residues. CDR1 LGHNA and CDR2 YNFKEQ come from the germline V gene. In DNA form, the CDR3 reads TGTGCCAGCAGCCAAGATCTTGGGGCCACCGGGGAGCTGTTTTTT. Translation gives CASSQDLGATGELFF.